This entry lists 7 T cell receptor beta chains sequenced from one sample in a study of sequential checkpoint blockade in melanoma. TCRdb's copy holds only in-frame clones and misses some; the assay was immunoSEQ multiplex PCR. The sample records roughly 20,000 clones, roughly 73% being singletons. Treatment: randomized to nivolumab then ipilimumab (arm A) or the reverse (arm B). The input for sequencing was tumor tissue (inferred from file names), taken from a patient given nivolumab and ipilimumab in sequence. These receptors all stem from a human donor with melanoma.

This clone was found once. The V and J genes are TRBV11-1 and TRBJ2-2; 8 bases are shared with TRBD1. This CDR3 contains 16 residues. Germline assignment: CDR1 SGHAT and CDR2 FQDESV (reference sequence). V was clipped by 5 bases and J by 5 bases; unmatched bases: 10. The CDR3 DNA follows: TGTGCCAGCAGCCAACCAGGGGGCAGCACGACCGGGGAGCTGTTTTTT. This encodes CASSQPGGSTTGELFF.

This chain uses TRBV14 with TRBJ2-3; D is undetermined. The germline gives CDR1 SGHDN, CDR2 FVKESK. Trimming left V 0 bases short and J 4 bases short, with 8 bases between. The length of the CDR3 is 14 residues. This CDR3 is CASSQDIVADTQYF. The CDR3 nucleotides are TGTGCCAGCAGCCAAGATATTGTGGCAGATACGCAGTATTTT.

V is TRBV5-1 and J is TRBJ1-2, with TRBD1 matching over 7 bases. This CDR3 contains 14 residues. Trimming cost V 8 bases and J 8 bases; bases outside gene matches: 15. CDR1 is SGHRS and CDR2 is YFSETQ in the germline V gene. CDR3 DNA: TGCGCCAGTACCAGTGGGACAGCGAACTTGGGCTACACCTTC. As protein: CASTSGTANLGYTF.

The gene calls are TRBV11-3 and TRBJ2-3; TRBD2 agrees at 8 bases. After removal of 5 bases from V and 11 bases from J, the junction contained 12 bases not matched to a gene. In germline, CDR1 is SGHNT, CDR2 YENEEA. The CDR3 has 14 amino acids. CDR3 sequence reads: CASSPGTSARVQYF. The CDR3 DNA follows: TGTGCCAGCAGCCCCGGGACTAGTGCGCGTGTGCAGTATTTT.

This chain links TRBV27 with TRBJ2-1; 11 bases are a match to TRBD1. Trimming took 5 bases from V and 4 from J; bases not matched to a gene: 1. The germline gives CDR1 MNHEY, CDR2 SMNVEV (reference sequence). The CDR3 totals 14 residues. The CDR3 nucleotides are TGTGCCAGCAGTGGGGACAGGGGGTACAATGAGCAGTTCTTC. Amino acids: CASSGDRGYNEQFF.

The gene calls are TRBV5-1 and TRBJ1-1; TRBD1 might be the D (6 bases). The CDR3 loop spans 14 amino acids. Between the trimmed V and J ends, which lost 4 bases and 3 bases, there was a span of 13 bases. CDR1 and CDR2 from the germline V gene are SGHRS and YFSETQ. The CDR3 DNA follows: TGCGCCAGCAGCACGGGGGCGGAGGACACTGAAGCTTTCTTT. Translated: CASSTGAEDTEAFF.

J is TRBJ2-1 and V is TRBV6-8, with 7 nucleotides matching TRBD2. The germline V gene has CDR1 MNHGY and CDR2 SAAAGT. The CDR3 consists of 16 residues. Trimming removed 0 bases from V and 5 bases from J; junction bases left unmatched: 7. CDR3 region: CASSYSPGGRDNEQFF. The CDR3 coding sequence is TGTGCCAGCAGTTACTCCCCGGGCGGGAGAGACAATGAGCAGTTCTTC.